This record looks at one T cell receptor beta chain sequence and its context. Antigen unknown. Trimming took off 2 bases at V and 1 base at J, with 8 bases between the two ends. This CDR3 has 14 residues. Germline V CDR1 and CDR2: LNHDA, SQIVND (reference sequence). These data come from a study of T cell responses to AZD1222 COVID-19 vaccine. Points from the study as a whole: Just five to seven people given AZD1222 tested seropositive at baseline.

Repertoires were generated with immunoSEQ multiplex PCR, while TCRdb's copy carries only in-frame clones and drops some. The sample yields roughly 150,000 clones, roughly nine tenths seen once. Specimen: peripheral blood, collected on day 0 of AZD1222 vaccination. The sequence was obtained from an adult in good health. V is TRBV19 and J is TRBJ1-1; tentative D call: TRBD1 (5 bases). In DNA, the CDR3 is TGTGCCAGTAGTATACGGGGCAGGAACACTGAAGCTTTCTTT. Translated, it gives CASSIRGRNTEAFF.